Below are 9 T cell receptor beta chains sequenced from a single sample in a study of blood T cell repertoires in COVID-19. Libraries were prepared by immunoSEQ multiplex PCR; TCRdb keeps only in-frame clonotypes and omits some of them. The table records around 80,000 clones, roughly nine tenths of them present only once. Sequencing was carried out using peripheral blood. The receptors were gathered from a human donor in a cohort sampled during active COVID-19.

This sequence joins TRBV2 and TRBJ2-3, with 10 nucleotides matching TRBD2. The ends lost 6 bases at V and 5 bases at J; junction bases unmatched: 11. Per germline, CDR1 SNHLY and CDR2 FYNNEI. CDR3 size: 16 residues. The CDR3 protein is CASRDPAGGRRDTQYF. The CDR3 DNA follows: TGTGCCAGCAGAGATCCAGCGGGGGGGCGACGAGATACGCAGTATTTT.

The gene calls are TRBV6-5 and TRBJ2-1; D might be TRBD2 (6 bases). The CDR3 contains 15 residues. Germline V gene data show CDR1 as MNHEY and CDR2 as SVGAGI. V lost 5 bases and J lost 5, with 16 bases in between. CDR3 DNA: TGTGCCAGCAGTCTCACAAAGGGACTCCACAATGAGCAGTTCTTC. Translated: CASSLTKGLHNEQFF.

The chain couples TRBV4-1 to TRBJ2-3; D unresolved. Germline V gene sequence: CDR1 MGHRA, CDR2 YSYEKL. V lost 1 base and J lost 6, with 26 bases in between. The length of the CDR3 is 19 residues. As DNA, the CDR3 is TGCGCCAGCAGCCAAGCGGGTTTGTGGTCGCTAAATCGCCAGGATACGCAGTATTTT. Protein: CASSQAGLWSLNRQDTQYF.

The chain carries TRBV28 and TRBJ1-2, with 10 bases that match TRBD1. The CDR3 length is 13 residues. Losses at the gene ends were 3 bases for V and 8 bases for J; bases not matched to a gene: 3. CDR1 is MDHEN and CDR2 is SYDVKM in the germline V gene. CDR3 residues: CASSFGTGVGYTF. For the CDR3, the DNA is TGTGCCAGCAGTTTCGGGACAGGGGTGGGCTACACCTTC.

The chain joins TRBV6-5 to TRBJ1-4, with D perhaps matching TRBD1 (6 bases). Deletions cut 10 bases from V and 8 bases from J, with 20 bases between. The CDR3 is made up of 14 amino acids. Germline V gives CDR1 MNHEY, CDR2 SVGAGI. CDR3: CAISARGAREKLFF. As DNA, the CDR3 is TGTGCCATATCCGCACGGGGGGCCAGGGAAAAACTGTTTTTT.

This clone was seen only a few times. The rearrangement joins TRBV6-5 to TRBJ2-2; 9 bases map to TRBD1. With V trimmed by 2 bases and J by 6 bases, 1 base remained unmatched. CDR3 size: 14 residues. Germline assignment: CDR1 MNHEY and CDR2 SVGAGI. The CDR3 here is CASSYGQGSGELFF. The CDR3 nucleotides are TGTGCCAGCAGTTACGGACAGGGGTCCGGGGAGCTGTTTTTT.

This clone has more than one count but fewer than ten. This chain uses TRBV10-3 with TRBJ1-2; 9 bases align to TRBD1. This CDR3 comprises 12 residues. Germline assignment: CDR1 ENHRY and CDR2 SYGVKD. V shed 10 bases and J 6 bases; nucleotides not matched to a gene: 6. CDR3 bases: TGTGCCACCCAGGGGGACAGGGATGGCTACACCTTC. This encodes CATQGDRDGYTF.

The chain links TRBV9 to TRBJ2-3; tentatively, D is TRBD2 (6 bases). Between the trimmed V and J ends, which lost 1 base and 5 bases, there was a span of 20 bases. The CDR3 is made up of 17 amino acids. Germline loops: CDR1 SGDLS, CDR2 YYNGEE. The CDR3 loop is CASSVRGGGGVGDTQYF. CDR3 coding DNA: TGTGCCAGCAGCGTAAGGGGTGGTGGAGGGGTGGGAGATACGCAGTATTTT.

CDR3 coding DNA: TGTGCCAGCAGCCACCCCCGGACAGTCTCCTATAATTCACCCCTCCACTTT. As protein: CASSHPRTVSYNSPLHF. This rearrangement joins TRBV7-8 to TRBJ1-6; D perhaps matches TRBD1 (6 bases). Trimming took 5 bases from V and 0 from J, leaving 14 bases between them. The CDR3 totals 17 residues. Germline-derived CDR1 and CDR2 are SGHVS and FQNEAQ.